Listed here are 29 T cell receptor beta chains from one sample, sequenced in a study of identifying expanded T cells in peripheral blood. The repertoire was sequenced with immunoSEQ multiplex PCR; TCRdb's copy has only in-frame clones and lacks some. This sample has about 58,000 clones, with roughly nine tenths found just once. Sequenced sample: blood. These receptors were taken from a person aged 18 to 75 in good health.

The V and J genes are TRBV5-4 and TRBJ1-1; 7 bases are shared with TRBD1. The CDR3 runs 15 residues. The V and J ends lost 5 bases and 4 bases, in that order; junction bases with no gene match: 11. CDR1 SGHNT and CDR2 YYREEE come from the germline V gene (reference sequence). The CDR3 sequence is CASSYGTVVFTEAFF. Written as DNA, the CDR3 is TGTGCCAGCAGTTACGGGACAGTCGTATTCACTGAAGCTTTCTTT.

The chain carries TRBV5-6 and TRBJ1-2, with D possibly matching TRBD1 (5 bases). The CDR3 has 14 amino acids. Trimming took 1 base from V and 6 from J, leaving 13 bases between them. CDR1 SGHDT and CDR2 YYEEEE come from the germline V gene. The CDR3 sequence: CASSLSGSLDGYTF. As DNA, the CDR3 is TGTGCCAGCAGCTTGTCAGGGAGTCTCGATGGCTACACCTTC. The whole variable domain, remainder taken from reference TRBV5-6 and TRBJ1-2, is DAGVTQSPTHLIKTRGQQVTLRCSPKSGHDTVSWYQQALGQGPQFIFQYYEEEERQRGNFPDRFSGHQFPNYSSELNVNALLLGDSALYLCASSLSGSLDGYTFGSGTRLTVV.

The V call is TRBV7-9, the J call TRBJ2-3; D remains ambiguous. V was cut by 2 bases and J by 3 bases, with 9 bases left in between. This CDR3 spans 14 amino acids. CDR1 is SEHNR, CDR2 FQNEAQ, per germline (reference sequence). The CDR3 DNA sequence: TGTGCCAGCAGCTTATTAGGCCTGACAGATACGCAGTATTTT. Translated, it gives CASSLLGLTDTQYF.

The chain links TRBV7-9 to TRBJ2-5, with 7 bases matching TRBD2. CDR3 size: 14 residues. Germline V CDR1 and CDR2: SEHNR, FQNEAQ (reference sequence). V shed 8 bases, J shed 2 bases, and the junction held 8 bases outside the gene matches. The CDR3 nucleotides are TGTGCCAGCGGTAGAGGGACTATTCAAGAGACCCAGTACTTC. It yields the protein CASGRGTIQETQYF.

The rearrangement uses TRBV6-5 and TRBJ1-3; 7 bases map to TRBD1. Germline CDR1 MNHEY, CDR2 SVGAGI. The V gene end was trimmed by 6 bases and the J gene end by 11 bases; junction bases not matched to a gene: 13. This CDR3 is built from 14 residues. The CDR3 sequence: CASSSPRQGYAIYF. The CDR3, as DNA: TGTGCCAGCAGCTCTCCCCGACAGGGATACGCCATATATTTT.

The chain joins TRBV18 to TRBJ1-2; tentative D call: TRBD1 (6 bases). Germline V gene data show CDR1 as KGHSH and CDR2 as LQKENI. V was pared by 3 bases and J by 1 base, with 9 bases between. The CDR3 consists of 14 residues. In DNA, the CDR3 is TGTGCCAGCTCACCGGCAGGGGTTAACTATGGCTACACCTTC. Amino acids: CASSPAGVNYGYTF.

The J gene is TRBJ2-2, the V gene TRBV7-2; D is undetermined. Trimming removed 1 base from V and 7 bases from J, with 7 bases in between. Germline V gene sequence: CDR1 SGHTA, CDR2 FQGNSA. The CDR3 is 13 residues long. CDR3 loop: CASSLDTNGELFF. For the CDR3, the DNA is TGTGCCAGCAGCTTAGACACAAACGGGGAGCTGTTTTTT.

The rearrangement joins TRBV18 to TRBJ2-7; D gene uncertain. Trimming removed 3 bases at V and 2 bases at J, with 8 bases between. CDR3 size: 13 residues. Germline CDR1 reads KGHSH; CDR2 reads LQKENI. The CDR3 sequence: CASSPSAAYEQYF. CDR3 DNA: TGTGCCAGCTCACCTTCCGCAGCCTACGAGCAGTACTTC.

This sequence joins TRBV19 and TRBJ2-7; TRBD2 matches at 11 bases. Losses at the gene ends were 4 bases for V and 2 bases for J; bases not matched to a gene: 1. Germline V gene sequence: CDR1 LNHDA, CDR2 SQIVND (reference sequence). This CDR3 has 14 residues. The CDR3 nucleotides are TGTGCCAGTAGTAAACTAGCGGGAGCCTACGAGCAGTACTTC. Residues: CASSKLAGAYEQYF.

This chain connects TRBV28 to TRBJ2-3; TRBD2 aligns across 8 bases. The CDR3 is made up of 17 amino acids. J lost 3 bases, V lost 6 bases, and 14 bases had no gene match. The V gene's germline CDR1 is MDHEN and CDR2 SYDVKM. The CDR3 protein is CASSPTTGLAVTDTQYF. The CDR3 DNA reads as TGTGCCAGCAGCCCGACCACCGGACTAGCTGTTACAGATACGCAGTATTTT.

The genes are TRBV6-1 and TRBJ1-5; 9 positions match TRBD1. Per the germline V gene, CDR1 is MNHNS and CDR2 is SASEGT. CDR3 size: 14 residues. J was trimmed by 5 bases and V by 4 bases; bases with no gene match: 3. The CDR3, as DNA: TGTGCCAGCAGTGTCCGGGACAGGGATCAGCCCCAGCATTTT. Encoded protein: CASSVRDRDQPQHF.

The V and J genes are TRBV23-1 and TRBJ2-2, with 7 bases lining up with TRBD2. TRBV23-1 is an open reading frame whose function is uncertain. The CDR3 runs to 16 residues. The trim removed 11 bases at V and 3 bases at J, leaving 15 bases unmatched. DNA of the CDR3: TGCGCCGGATTAGCCTTCGGGGGGATACACACCGGGGAGCTGTTTTTT. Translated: CAGLAFGGIHTGELFF.

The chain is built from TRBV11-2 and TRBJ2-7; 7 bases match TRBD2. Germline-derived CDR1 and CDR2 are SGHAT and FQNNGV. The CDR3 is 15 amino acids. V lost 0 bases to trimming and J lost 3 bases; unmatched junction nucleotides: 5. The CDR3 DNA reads TGTGCCAGCAGCTTAGAAAGGCGGGGGAACTACGAGCAGTACTTC. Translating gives CASSLERRGNYEQYF. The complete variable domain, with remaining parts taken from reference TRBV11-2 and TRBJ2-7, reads EAGVAQSPRYKIIEKRQSVAFWCNPISGHATLYWYQQILGQGPKLLIQFQNNGVVDDSQLPKDRFSAERLKGVDSTLKIQPAKLEDSAVYLCASSLERRGNYEQYFGPGTRLTVT.

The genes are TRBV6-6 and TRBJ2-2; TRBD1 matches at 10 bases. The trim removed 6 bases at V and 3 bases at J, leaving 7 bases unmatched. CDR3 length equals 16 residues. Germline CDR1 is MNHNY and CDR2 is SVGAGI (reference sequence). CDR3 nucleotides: TGTGCCAGCAGGGGGGGACAGGGGCCGGACACCGGGGAGCTGTTTTTT. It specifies CASRGGQGPDTGELFF.

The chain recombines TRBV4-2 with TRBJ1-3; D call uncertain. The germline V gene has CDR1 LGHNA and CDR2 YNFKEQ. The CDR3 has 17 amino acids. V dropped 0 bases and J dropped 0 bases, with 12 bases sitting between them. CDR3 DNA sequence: TGTGCCAGCAGCCAAGAACTCAGAATCCACTCTGGAAACACCATATATTTT. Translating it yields CASSQELRIHSGNTIYF.

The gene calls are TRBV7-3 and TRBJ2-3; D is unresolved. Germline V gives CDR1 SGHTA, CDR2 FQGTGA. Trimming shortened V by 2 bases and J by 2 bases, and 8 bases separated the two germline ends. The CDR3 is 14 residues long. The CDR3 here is CASSLPGSTDTQYF. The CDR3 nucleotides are TGTGCCAGCAGCTTACCCGGGTCCACAGATACGCAGTATTTT.

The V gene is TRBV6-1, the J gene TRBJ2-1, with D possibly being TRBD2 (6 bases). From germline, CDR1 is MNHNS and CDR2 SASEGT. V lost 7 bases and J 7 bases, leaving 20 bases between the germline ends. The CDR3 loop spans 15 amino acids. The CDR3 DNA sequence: TGTGCCAGCACGCAGGGACCCGGAGGAGGGAATGAGCAGTTCTTC. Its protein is CASTQGPGGGNEQFF.

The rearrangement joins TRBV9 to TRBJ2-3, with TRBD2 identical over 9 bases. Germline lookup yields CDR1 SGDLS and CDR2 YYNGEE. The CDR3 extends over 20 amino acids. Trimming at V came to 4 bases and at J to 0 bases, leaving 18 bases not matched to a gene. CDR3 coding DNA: TGTGCCAGCAGCATCGCCGTTAGCGGGAGCTCCTACACTAGCACAGATACGCAGTATTTT. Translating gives CASSIAVSGSSYTSTDTQYF.

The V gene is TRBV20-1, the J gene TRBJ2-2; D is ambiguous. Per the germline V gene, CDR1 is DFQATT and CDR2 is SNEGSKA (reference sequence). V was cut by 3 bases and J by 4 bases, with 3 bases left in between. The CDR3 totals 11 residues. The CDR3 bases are TGCAGTGCTAGGGGCACCGGGGAGCTGTTTTTT. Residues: CSARGTGELFF.

The CDR3 region is CASNRFSSYEQYF. In DNA form, the CDR3 reads TGTGCCAGCAACAGGTTCAGCTCCTACGAGCAGTACTTC. The gene calls are TRBV2 and TRBJ2-5; D may be TRBD1 (5 bases). The DNA end favors TRBJ2-7, so the J call may be wrong. The germline CDR1 and CDR2 sequences are SNHLY and FYNNEI. The CDR3 length is 13 residues.

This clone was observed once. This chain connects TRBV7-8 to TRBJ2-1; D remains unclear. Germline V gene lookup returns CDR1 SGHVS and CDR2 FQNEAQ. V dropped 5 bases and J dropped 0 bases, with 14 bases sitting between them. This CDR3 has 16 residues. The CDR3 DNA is TGTGCCAGCAGCGCAGCTACCATTATCTCCTACAATGAGCAGTTCTTC. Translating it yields CASSAATIISYNEQFF. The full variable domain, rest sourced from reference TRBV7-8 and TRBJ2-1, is GAGVSQSPRYKVAKRGQDVALRCDPISGHVSLFWYQQALGQGPEFLTYFQNEAQLDKSGLPSDRFFAERPEGSVSTLKIQRTQQEDSAVYLCASSAATIISYNEQFFGPGTRLTVL.

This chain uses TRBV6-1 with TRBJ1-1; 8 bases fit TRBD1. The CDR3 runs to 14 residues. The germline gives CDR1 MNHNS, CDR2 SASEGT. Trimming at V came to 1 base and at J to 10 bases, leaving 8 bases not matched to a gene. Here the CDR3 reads CASSEVWTGKGAFF. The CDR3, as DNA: TGTGCCAGCAGTGAAGTTTGGACAGGGAAGGGAGCTTTCTTT.

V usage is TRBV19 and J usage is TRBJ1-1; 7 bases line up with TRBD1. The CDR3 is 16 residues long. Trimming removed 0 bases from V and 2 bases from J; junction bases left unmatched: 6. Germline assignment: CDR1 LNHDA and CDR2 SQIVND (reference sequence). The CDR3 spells CASSIDRDRFNTEAFF. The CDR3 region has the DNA TGTGCCAGTAGTATAGATAGGGACAGATTTAACACTGAAGCTTTCTTT. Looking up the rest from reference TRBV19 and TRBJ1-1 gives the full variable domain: DGGITQSPKYLFRKEGQNVTLSCEQNLNHDAMYWYRQDPGQGLRLIYYSQIVNDFQKGDIAEGYSVSREKKESFPLTVTSAQKNPTAFYLCASSIDRDRFNTEAFFGQGTRLTVV.

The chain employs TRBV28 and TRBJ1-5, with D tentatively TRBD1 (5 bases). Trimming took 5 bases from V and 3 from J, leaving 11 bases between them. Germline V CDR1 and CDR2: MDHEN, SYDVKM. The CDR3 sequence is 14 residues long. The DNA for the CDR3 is TGTGCCAGCAGTCTGGGAGGACACAATCAGCCCCAGCATTTT. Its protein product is CASSLGGHNQPQHF.

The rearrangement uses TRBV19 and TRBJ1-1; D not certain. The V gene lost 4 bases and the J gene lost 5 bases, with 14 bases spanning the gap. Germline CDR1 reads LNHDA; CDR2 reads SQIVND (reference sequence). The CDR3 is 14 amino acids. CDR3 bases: TGTGCCAGTAGTACCGGGGTACGGGGTACTGAAGCTTTCTTT. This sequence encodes CASSTGVRGTEAFF.

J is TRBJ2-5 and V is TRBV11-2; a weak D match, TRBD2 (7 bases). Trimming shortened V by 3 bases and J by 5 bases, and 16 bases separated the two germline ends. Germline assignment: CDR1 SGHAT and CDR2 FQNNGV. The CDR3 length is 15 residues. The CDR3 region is CASSFPTGGRETQYF. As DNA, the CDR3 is TGTGCCAGCAGCTTCCCCACGGGGGGCCGGGAGACCCAGTACTTC.

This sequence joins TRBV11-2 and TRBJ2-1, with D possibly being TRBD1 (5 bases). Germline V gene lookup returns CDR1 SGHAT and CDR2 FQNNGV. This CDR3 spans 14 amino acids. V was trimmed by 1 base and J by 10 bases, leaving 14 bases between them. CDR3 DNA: TGTGCCAGCAGCTTAGTCGCAGGGAACTCGGAGCAGTTCTTC. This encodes CASSLVAGNSEQFF.

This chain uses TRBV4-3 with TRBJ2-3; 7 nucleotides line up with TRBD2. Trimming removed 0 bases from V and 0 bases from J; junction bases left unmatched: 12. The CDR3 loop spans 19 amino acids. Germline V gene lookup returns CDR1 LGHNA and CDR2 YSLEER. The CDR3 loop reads CASSQDYGGGSSSTDTQYF. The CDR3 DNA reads TGCGCCAGCAGCCAAGATTATGGGGGAGGGTCCTCTAGCACAGATACGCAGTATTTT.

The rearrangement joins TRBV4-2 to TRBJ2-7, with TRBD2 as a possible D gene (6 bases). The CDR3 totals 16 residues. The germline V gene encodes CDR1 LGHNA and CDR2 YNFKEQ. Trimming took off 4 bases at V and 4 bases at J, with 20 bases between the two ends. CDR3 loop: CASSLQLDRGNYEQYF. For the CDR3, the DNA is TGTGCCAGCAGCCTCCAGTTAGATCGCGGGAATTACGAGCAGTACTTC.